Each of the 18 T cell receptor beta chains below was sequenced from the same sample in a study of response to subunit inactivated influenza vaccine. TCRdb used MiXCR to reprocess the RT-PCR reads, holding one entry per CDR3 protein. This table holds fewer than 700,000 distinct CDR3 sequences, 10% to 15% found once. The starting material was PBMCs from blood, obtained about 40 days after vaccination. Receptors originate from a man aged 50 or older who received an inactivated influenza vaccine.

The V gene is TRBV9, the J gene TRBJ2-2; 12 bases line up with TRBD2. The V gene end was trimmed by 3 bases and the J gene end by 7 bases; junction bases not matched to a gene: 13. Germline lookup yields CDR1 SGDLS and CDR2 YYNGEE. The CDR3 contains 18 residues. The DNA for the CDR3 is TGTGCCAGCAGCGGTCGACTAGCGGGAGACCCGTTATACGGGGAGCTGTTTTTT. Its protein is CASSGRLAGDPLYGELFF.

Many counts were recorded for this clonotype. The genes are TRBV20-1 and TRBJ2-1; 11 bases agree with TRBD2. The V gene end was trimmed by 4 bases and the J gene end by 2 bases; junction bases not matched to a gene: 16. This CDR3 comprises 19 residues. Germline V gene sequence: CDR1 DFQATT, CDR2 SNEGSKA (reference sequence). In nucleotides, the CDR3 is TGCAGTGCTAAGACGGGGCTAGCGGGAGGTCGGTCCGCCTACAATGAGCAGTTCTTC. As protein: CSAKTGLAGGRSAYNEQFF.

This clonotype has only a few counts. The chain carries TRBV7-9 and TRBJ2-1; D assignment may be TRBD1 or TRBD2 (5 bases each). Trimming shortened V by 5 bases and J by 4 bases, and 21 bases separated the two germline ends. Germline V lookup: CDR1 SEHNR, CDR2 FQNEAQ (reference sequence). The CDR3 extends over 17 amino acids. CDR3 sequence: CASSPLSGSEGYNEQFF. The CDR3 DNA follows: TGTGCCAGCAGCCCTCTCTCAGGATCCGAGGGGTACAATGAGCAGTTCTTC.

The table lists this clonotype with a few counts. The gene calls are TRBV7-9 and TRBJ2-2, with a weak D call TRBD2 (5 bases). CDR1 and CDR2 from the germline V gene are SEHNR and FQNEAQ (reference sequence). V was clipped by 2 bases and J by 5 bases, with 9 bases between them. The CDR3 spans 14 residues. The CDR3 loop is CASSLSLATGELFF. CDR3 DNA: TGTGCCAGCAGCTTAAGTCTAGCAACCGGGGAGCTGTTTTTT.

The gene calls are TRBV11-2 and TRBJ1-3; D is undetermined. The germline V gene has CDR1 SGHAT and CDR2 FQNNGV. The CDR3 is 15 amino acids. Deletions cut 1 base from V and 0 bases from J, with 7 bases between. CDR3 DNA: TGTGCCAGCAGCTTAGCACAGAACTCTGGAAACACCATATATTTT. Translated, it gives CASSLAQNSGNTIYF.

This clonotype was detected a few times. The chain employs TRBV5-5 and TRBJ1-5; no reliable D call. The germline gives CDR1 SGHKS, CDR2 YYEKEE (reference sequence). V dropped 3 bases and J dropped 0 bases, with 10 bases sitting between them. CDR3 length: 15 residues. CDR3: CASSSRAASNQPQHF. The CDR3 region has the DNA TGTGCCAGCAGCTCGAGGGCAGCTAGCAATCAGCCCCAGCATTTT. Looking up the rest from reference TRBV5-5 and TRBJ1-5 gives the full variable domain: DAGVTQSPTHLIKTRGQQVTLRCSPISGHKSVSWYQQVLGQGPQFIFQYYEKEERGRGNFPDRFSARQFPNYSSELNVNALLLGDSALYLCASSSRAASNQPQHFGDGTRLSIL.

V is TRBV4-2 and J is TRBJ1-3; D unclear. Trimming pared 1 base from V and 4 bases from J, leaving 5 bases between. This CDR3 spans 13 amino acids. CDR1 LGHNA and CDR2 YNFKEQ come from the germline V gene. CDR3 bases: TGTGCCAGCAGCCAAGTGCGGGGAAACACCATATATTTT. This encodes CASSQVRGNTIYF.

V usage is TRBV20-1 and J usage is TRBJ2-1, with D uncertain. The length of the CDR3 is 14 residues. Trimming pared 0 bases from V and 3 bases from J, leaving 9 bases between. Germline loops: CDR1 DFQATT, CDR2 SNEGSKA (reference sequence). The CDR3 reads CSARDKASYNEQFF. Here the CDR3 DNA reads TGCAGTGCTAGAGATAAGGCTAGCTACAATGAGCAGTTCTTC.

This chain joins TRBV20-1 and TRBJ2-7; D is perhaps TRBD1 (5 bases). Germline V gene data show CDR1 as DFQATT and CDR2 as SNEGSKA (reference sequence). Trimming pared 1 base from V and 1 base from J, leaving 20 bases between. The CDR3 has 17 amino acids. CDR3 DNA: TGCAGTGCTAGAGTAGGTGCGGCGTCAGGGCCTTCCTACGAGCAGTACTTC. This gives the protein CSARVGAASGPSYEQYF.

The chain carries TRBV11-3 and TRBJ2-2, with no clear D. Looked up from germline, CDR1 is SGHNT and CDR2 is YENEEA. V lost 4 bases and J 3 bases, leaving 6 bases between the germline ends. The CDR3 totals 13 residues. Written as DNA, the CDR3 is TGTGCCAGCAGCTCAATATACACCGGGGAGCTGTTTTTT. It specifies CASSSIYTGELFF.

The rearrangement uses TRBV5-5 and TRBJ1-5, with no clear D. CDR1 SGHKS and CDR2 YYEKEE come from the germline V gene (reference sequence). The length of the CDR3 is 14 residues. V was shortened by 4 bases and J by 4 bases, with 12 bases between the two germline ends. CDR3 nucleotide sequence: TGTGCCAGCAGCCATTTCGGTTCGAATCAGCCCCAGCATTTT. This codes for CASSHFGSNQPQHF.

V is TRBV20-1 and J is TRBJ2-1; TRBD1 is a possible D gene (5 bases). CDR3 length equals 12 residues. In germline, CDR1 is DFQATT, CDR2 SNEGSKA (reference sequence). Trimming left V 3 bases short and J 9 bases short, with 12 bases between. The CDR3 nucleotides read TGCAGTGCTAGCCGCAGGGCACCTGAGCAGTTCTTC. It yields the protein CSASRRAPEQFF.

In this sample, this clonotype turned up a few times. The rearrangement uses TRBV18 and TRBJ1-1; no definite D call. V shed 5 bases and J shed 4 bases, with 14 bases lying between them. The CDR3 is made up of 14 amino acids. CDR1 and CDR2 from the germline V gene are KGHSH and LQKENI. CDR3 in amino acids: CASSDTPGGTEAFF. Here the CDR3 DNA reads TGTGCCAGCTCAGATACCCCGGGAGGCACTGAAGCTTTCTTT.

This clonotype was observed a handful of times. The chain links TRBV12-3 or TRBV12-4 to TRBJ1-3; TRBD1 agrees at 11 bases. CDR3 length: 17 amino acids. V shed 7 bases, J shed 0 bases, and the junction held 8 bases outside the gene matches. CDR3 amino acids: CASNPGTGGLSGNTIYF. Here the CDR3 DNA reads TGTGCCAGCAATCCCGGGACAGGGGGACTCTCTGGAAACACCATATATTTT.

The CDR3: CASSLAASGNYEQYF. Written as DNA, the CDR3 is TGCGCCAGCAGCTTGGCCGCTAGCGGGAACTACGAGCAGTACTTC. The rearrangement uses TRBV5-1 and TRBJ2-7; 9 bases map to TRBD2. V gave up 0 bases and J gave up 3 bases; unmatched junction bases: 4. CDR1 and CDR2 (germline): SGHRS, YFSETQ. The CDR3 loop spans 15 amino acids. Together with reference TRBV5-1 and TRBJ2-7, the CDR3 gives the full variable domain: KAGVTQTPRYLIKTRGQQVTLSCSPISGHRSVSWYQQTPGQGLQFLFEYFSETQRNKGNFPGRFSGRQFSNSRSEMNVSTLELGDSALYLCASSLAASGNYEQYFGPGTRLTVT.

Of note for this clonotype: The CDR3 ends on some other residue instead of the conserved phenylalanine or tryptophan, so this is likely a read error. This chain joins TRBV20-1 and TRBJ2-3; 8 bases are shared with TRBD2. This CDR3 has 15 amino acids. The ends lost 3 bases at V and 4 bases at J; junction bases unmatched: 9. Germline loops: CDR1 DFQATT, CDR2 SNEGSKA (reference sequence). CDR3 nucleotide sequence: TGCAGTGCTAGCGGTTCAGCGGGAGTAGCAGATACGCAGTATTCT. The encoded protein is CSASGSAGVADTQYS.

This clonotype showed up many times. Possible read error: a much larger clone is one base away. Written as DNA, the CDR3 is TGTGCCAGCAGCCACGATGGAAGCACAGATACGCAGTATTTT. It specifies CASSHDGSTDTQYF. The chain carries TRBV9 and TRBJ2-3; D is uncertain. Germline V gene sequence: CDR1 SGDLS, CDR2 YYNGEE. Trimming removed 4 bases from V and 0 bases from J, with 9 bases in between. The CDR3 is made up of 14 amino acids.

This clonotype came up a few times. CDR3 protein: CAITPNQEQPQHF. CDR3 nucleotide sequence: TGTGCCATCACGCCTAATCAAGAGCAGCCCCAGCATTTT. The rearrangement links TRBV10-3 to TRBJ1-5, with D unresolved. There are 13 residues in the CDR3. Trimming removed 7 bases from V and 7 bases from J, with 14 bases in between. The germline gives CDR1 ENHRY, CDR2 SYGVKD.